A selection of T cell receptor beta chains follows, all from one sample in a study of blood T cell repertoires in COVID-19. Repertoires were generated with immunoSEQ multiplex PCR, while TCRdb's copy carries only in-frame clones and drops some. The sample carries around 480,000 clones, approximately 86% recorded once. The sequencing input was PBMCs or T cells enriched from blood (not recorded which). The receptors here all came from a woman aged 18-29 years who had recovered from COVID-19. Both conserved end residues are part of each CDR3.

TRBJ1-4,TRBV7-6,CASSPGTGTTELFF
TRBJ1-2,TRBV2,CASSAGGGQPYGYTF
TRBJ2-2,TRBV5-6,CASSFPTGPSNTGELFF
TRBJ1-3,TRBV27,CASPGQGASGNTIYF
TRBJ2-3,TRBV5-1,CASSLQGAKVDTQYF
TRBJ1-5,TRBV7-2,CASSGRGGNQPQHF
TRBJ2-5,TRBV19,CASGGTVQETQYF
TRBJ1-1,TRBV18,CASSASPGTGLTEAFF
TRBJ1-2,TRBV18,CASSPQLKTGLYGYTF
TRBJ1-2,TRBV18,CASSPDRGSNYGYTF
TRBJ1-1,TRBV3-1/TRBV3-2,CASSHALTDRGLRDTEAFF
TRBJ2-3,TRBV24-1,CATSDGQGAGTDTQYF
TRBJ1-1,TRBV19,CASSVSGVAAFF
TRBJ1-1,TRBV2,CASSATGNTEAFF
TRBJ2-2,TRBV2,CASSRGPGGSAGELFF
TRBJ1-6,TRBV5-1,CASSLQGTDSPLHF
TRBJ2-7,TRBV30,CAWNYGTSYEQYF
TRBJ1-1,TRBV5-6,CASSLAQDRDYDTEAFF
TRBJ1-1,TRBV25-1,CASSEQKNTEAFF
TRBJ1-4,TRBV19,CASRPSGITNEKLFF
TRBJ2-3,TRBV6-6,CASSTKAGGPTDTQYF
TRBJ2-2,TRBV18,CASSRGRSSNTGELFF
TRBJ1-5,TRBV27,CASSFGNSNQPQHF
TRBJ2-7,TRBV6-1,CASSVASRTYYEQYF
TRBJ2-5,TRBV7-2,CASSLRGGALQETQYF
TRBJ1-6,TRBV5-4,CASSYLDRDNSPLHF
TRBJ1-6,TRBV3-1/TRBV3-2,CASSQDARGSPLHF
TRBJ2-7,TRBV11-2,CAPLCPPTGSYEQYF
TRBJ1-2,TRBV7-2,CASLGGDRGLNYGYTF
TRBJ2-7,TRBV28,CASSRIRTGYTAEQYF
TRBJ2-3,TRBV5-4,CASSLAGLGTGGFTDTQYF
TRBJ1-4,TRBV19,CASSLWTERANEKLFF
TRBJ2-1,TRBV7-9,CASSLKSGGGGDNEQFF
TRBJ2-6,TRBV7-9,CASSTSGGPGANVLTF
TRBJ2-1,TRBV7-9,CASSSPLGGSSAVNEQFF
TRBJ1-2,TRBV2,CASSRSGAYGYTF
TRBJ1-3,TRBV2,CASVDNSGNTIYF
TRBJ1-2,TRBV5-4,CASRIQGAGGYTF
TRBJ1-1,TRBV5-1,CASTGTDNTEAFF
TRBJ1-2,TRBV5-5,CARGHSPWGESPGNGYTF
TRBJ1-6,TRBV30,CAWASDSWSPLHF
TRBJ2-5,TRBV2,CASDHLTGGLRETQYF
TRBJ1-4,TRBV30,CATTGAGDEKLFF
TRBJ1-1,TRBV5-1,CASSLAVSGQIEAFF
TRBJ1-5,TRBV12-5,CASGLGSGNQPQHF
TRBJ2-2,TRBV6-5,CASGTGTSNTGELFF
TRBJ1-2,TRBV2,CASSEYGRDRGYTF
TRBJ1-2,TRBV19,CASSRAGVGGRGYTF
TRBJ2-6,TRBV5-1,CASSPSTGANVLTF
TRBJ1-2,TRBV19,CASGEYRGGYTF